A single sample is the source of the 12 T cell receptor beta chains below, sequenced in a study of blood T cells in healthy people across ages. It was with a sample-barcoded 5' primer and a J-beta primer mix that a second PCR of about 6 to 11 cycles was run. TCRdb re-derived calls from the 5' RACE reads in MiXCR, one entry per CDR3 protein. The table lists around 1,500,000 distinct CDR3 sequences, about 43% of them singletons, with 7.9% in the top ten. The sequencing input was blood. The receptors here all came from a woman under 30 in good health.

V and J are TRBV27 and TRBJ2-3, with 8 bases that match TRBD2. This CDR3 comprises 14 residues. The junction had 6 bases not matched to a gene; V was cut back by 7 bases and J by 3 bases. Germline V CDR1 and CDR2: MNHEY, SMNVEV (reference sequence). The CDR3 is CASTLAEGTDTQYF. The CDR3 nucleotides read TGTGCCAGCACACTAGCGGAGGGTACAGATACGCAGTATTTT.

The DNA of the CDR3 is TGCGCCAGCAGCTTGGTGGACATAGACTCTGGAAACACCATATATTTT. Protein sequence: CASSLVDIDSGNTIYF. The chain combines TRBV5-1 with TRBJ1-3; perhaps TRBD1 as D (5 bases). This CDR3 region has 16 residues. Germline V lookup: CDR1 SGHRS, CDR2 YFSETQ. Trimming removed 0 bases from V and 0 bases from J, with 10 bases in between.

The rearrangement uses TRBV5-6 and TRBJ2-5; TRBD2 matches 7 bases. This CDR3 is 16 amino acids long. Germline CDR1 reads SGHDT; CDR2 reads YYEEEE. Trimming at V came to 2 bases and at J to 0 bases, leaving 7 bases not matched to a gene. The CDR3 nucleotides read TGTGCCAGCAGCTTTGGGACTAACCTGTACCAAGAGACCCAGTACTTC. It translates to CASSFGTNLYQETQYF.

The chain carries TRBV20-1 and TRBJ2-1; D may correspond to TRBD1 or TRBD2 (6 bases each). V lost 5 bases and J lost 13, with 27 bases in between. CDR1 DFQATT and CDR2 SNEGSKA come from the germline V gene (reference sequence). CDR3 length: 15 residues. CDR3 sequence: CSAGGPGRWSGTQFF. DNA of the CDR3: TGCAGTGCTGGGGGGCCAGGTCGTTGGTCCGGGACCCAGTTCTTC.

The rearrangement joins TRBV27 to TRBJ2-7; 7 bases are a match to TRBD2. Germline V gene sequence: CDR1 MNHEY, CDR2 SMNVEV (reference sequence). The CDR3 is 15 amino acids. J was trimmed by 3 bases and V by 4 bases; bases with no gene match: 9. This CDR3 is CASSWDGGSSYEQYF. The CDR3 bases are TGTGCCAGCAGTTGGGATGGCGGGAGTAGCTACGAGCAGTACTTC.

CDR3 loop: CASSQTRGFQETQYF. CDR3 nucleotides: TGTGCCAGCAGTCAAACCCGGGGGTTCCAAGAGACCCAGTACTTC. The chain uses TRBV11-2 and TRBJ2-5; TRBD2 might be the D (6 bases). The CDR3 covers 15 residues. V lost 6 bases, J lost 1 base, and 15 bases lay in between. Germline V CDR1 and CDR2: SGHAT, FQNNGV.

This clonotype turned up a few times. The chain is built from TRBV21-1 and TRBJ2-3; the tabulated D call, TRBD2, remains unverified against the DNA. TRBV21-1 is a pseudogene segment. The CDR3 runs 16 residues. CDR3 DNA sequence: TGTGCCAGCAGCAAATCGGGCCCTAGGGTGACAGATACGCAGTATTTT. Amino acid sequence: CASSKSGPRVTDTQYF.

This rearrangement joins TRBV7-2 to TRBJ2-1; TRBD2 aligns across 7 bases. The V gene's germline CDR1 is SGHTA and CDR2 FQGNSA. The CDR3 consists of 13 residues. With V trimmed by 6 bases and J by 7 bases, 6 bases remained unmatched. The CDR3 DNA sequence: TGTGCCAGCAGGGCAGGAGCGGGGAATGAGCAGTTCTTC. Its translation: CASRAGAGNEQFF.

In its sample, this clonotype was seen a few times. The chain joins TRBV9 to TRBJ1-5; D is undetermined. V was trimmed by 0 bases and J by 4 bases, leaving 11 bases between them. This CDR3 contains 15 residues. Germline lookup yields CDR1 SGDLS and CDR2 YYNGEE. The CDR3: CASSVGGSENQPQHF. CDR3 nucleotides: TGTGCCAGCAGCGTAGGCGGCAGCGAAAATCAGCCCCAGCATTTT.

CDR3 in DNA: TGTGCCAGCAGTTACGCCGCTTATGGCTACACCTTC. The encoded protein is CASSYAAYGYTF. The chain has TRBV6-2 or TRBV6-3 and TRBJ1-2; D not certain. Germline values: CDR1 MNHEY, CDR2 SVGEGT. V was pared by 2 bases and J by 5 bases, with 6 bases between. The CDR3 totals 12 residues.

The chain joins TRBV6-1 to TRBJ1-2; D uncertain. The V end lost 2 bases, the J end lost 6 bases, and 13 bases lay between the germline ends. There are 14 residues in the CDR3. CDR1 MNHNS and CDR2 SASEGT come from the germline V gene. CDR3 in DNA: TGTGCCAGCAGTGAATTTTCGACAATCGATGGCTACACCTTC. Translated: CASSEFSTIDGYTF.

This clonotype was counted only a few times. The chain combines TRBV28 with TRBJ2-4, with D possibly being TRBD1 (6 bases). V lost 4 bases to trimming and J lost 13 bases, with 17 bases between them. CDR1 is MDHEN, CDR2 SYDVKM, per germline. The CDR3 covers 13 residues. The CDR3, as DNA: TGTGCCAGCAGTTCCCACGGACAGAGGGAGCAGTACTTC. As protein: CASSSHGQREQYF. Supplemented by reference TRBV28 and TRBJ2-4, the full variable domain reads DVKVTQSSRYLVKRTGEKVFLECVQDMDHENMFWYRQDPGLGLRLIYFSYDVKMKEKGDIPEGYSVSREKKERFSLILESASTNQTSMYLCASSSHGQREQYFGAGTRLSVL.